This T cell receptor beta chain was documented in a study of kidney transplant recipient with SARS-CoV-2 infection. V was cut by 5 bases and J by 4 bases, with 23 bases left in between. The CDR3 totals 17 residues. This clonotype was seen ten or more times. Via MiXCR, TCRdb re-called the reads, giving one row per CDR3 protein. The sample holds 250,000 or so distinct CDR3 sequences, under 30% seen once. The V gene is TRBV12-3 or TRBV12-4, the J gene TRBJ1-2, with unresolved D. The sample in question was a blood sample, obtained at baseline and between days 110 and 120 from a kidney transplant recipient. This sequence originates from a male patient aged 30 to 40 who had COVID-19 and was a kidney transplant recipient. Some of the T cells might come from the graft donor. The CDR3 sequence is CASSASFSFRKTYGYTF. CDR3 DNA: TGTGCCAGCAGTGCGTCATTCAGCTTCCGAAAGACCTATGGCTACACCTTC.